This is a list of T cell receptor beta chains from one sample in a study of T cells after posttransplantation cyclophosphamide. The assay was immunoSEQ multiplex PCR, and TCRdb's table has in-frame clones only and misses some. Among about 1,400 clones listed, approximately 98% were seen once. The sequencing sample was made of naive CD8+ T cells sorted from PBMCs. The receptors shown here come from a woman aged 55-69 years in good health, CMV-negative, and a related stem cell transplant donor. The CDR3 runs from the conserved cysteine through the conserved F or W. Each record gives: CDR3 length, D gene, J gene, V gene, clone size, CDR3 DNA, CDR3 protein. D genes are given only for firm matches. Size is stated for part of the rows, as once, few or many counts, or as a class when the clone is expanded.

15	TRBD1	TRBJ2-1	TRBV6-6	.	TGTGCCAGCAGTTATAAGCCAGGGGGAAGCGATGAGCAGTTCTTC	CASSYKPGGSDEQFF
15	TRBD2	TRBJ2-1	TRBV7-7	once	TGTGCCAGCAGCTTAAATCTAGCGGGGGGAAATGAGCAGTTCTTC	CASSLNLAGGNEQFF
15	TRBD1	TRBJ2-3	TRBV10-2	once	TGCGCCAGCAGTGGGGCAGGGGGCTGGGGAGATACGCAGTATTTT	CASSGAGGWGDTQYF
16	TRBD2	TRBJ2-3	TRBV5-1	.	TGCGCCAGCAGCTTGGGGACTAGCGGGGGCACAGATACGCAGTATTTT	CASSLGTSGGTDTQYF
14	TRBD1	TRBJ1-1	TRBV18	.	TGTGCCAGCTCACCTTCAGCAGGGGGCACTGAAGCTTTCTTT	CASSPSAGGTEAFF
16	.	TRBJ1-5	TRBV15	.	TGTGCCACCAGCAGAGATCGGGAACAGAGCAATCAGCCCCAGCATTTT	CATSRDREQSNQPQHF
16	TRBD1	TRBJ2-3	TRBV18	once	TGTGCCAGCTCCCCGGGACAGGGGGCGTTGGCAGATACGCAGTATTTT	CASSPGQGALADTQYF
15	.	TRBJ1-5	TRBV27	once	TGTGCCAGCAGTTTAGGCAGGGGAAACAATCAGCCCCAGCATTTT	CASSLGRGNNQPQHF
13	TRBD1	TRBJ1-1	TRBV19	.	TGTGCCAGTAGTTGGACAGGGGACACTGAAGCTTTCTTT	CASSWTGDTEAFF
13	.	TRBJ2-1	TRBV9	.	TGTGCCAGCAGCCCTCAGAACTACAATGAGCAGTTCTTC	CASSPQNYNEQFF
13	TRBD2	TRBJ2-3	TRBV2	.	TGTGCCAGCGGGACTAGCCGCACAGATACGCAGTATTTT	CASGTSRTDTQYF
16	.	TRBJ2-7	TRBV5-1	.	TGCGCCAGCAGCCAAAACCTTAGGGAGGCCACCTACGAGCAGTACTTC	CASSQNLREATYEQYF
12	.	TRBJ1-5	TRBV19	.	TGTGCCAGTATGGCCTTCAATCAGCCCCAGCATTTT	CASMAFNQPQHF
13	TRBD2	TRBJ2-5	TRBV6-5	.	TGTGCCAGCAGTTACGCGGGGGGAGAGACCCAGTACTTC	CASSYAGGETQYF
15	TRBD1	TRBJ1-3	TRBV6-1	.	TGTGCCAGCAGGAGGGACAGTGCCTCTGGAAACACCATATATTTT	CASRRDSASGNTIYF
12	.	TRBJ2-7	TRBV7-9	.	TGTGCCAGCAGCTACGGGTCCTACGAGCAGTACTTC	CASSYGSYEQYF
11	.	TRBJ1-3	TRBV19	few	TGTGCCAGTAGCCATGGAAACACCATATATTTT	CASSHGNTIYF
15	TRBD2	TRBJ2-5	TRBV9	.	TGTGCCAGCAGCGTATCTAGCGGTTTACAAGAGACCCAGTACTTC	CASSVSSGLQETQYF
16	TRBD1	TRBJ2-2	TRBV6-6	.	TGTGCCAGCAGTGTAACCGGGACAGGGCGCACCGGGGAGCTGTTTTTT	CASSVTGTGRTGELFF
15	.	TRBJ1-6	TRBV6-5	.	TGTGCCAGCAGTTACTCGGGGGGGTTTAATTCACCCCTCCACTTT	CASSYSGGFNSPLHF
17	.	TRBJ2-7	TRBV7-9	.	TGTGCCAGCAGCACCAACGTCGGCGGACTGAGCTCCTACGAGCAGTACTTC	CASSTNVGGLSSYEQYF
14	.	TRBJ1-1	TRBV5-1	.	TGCGCCAGCAGCTTGGAAGGGACAAACACTGAAGCTTTCTTT	CASSLEGTNTEAFF
17	TRBD1	TRBJ2-6	TRBV5-1	once	TGCGCCAGCAGCACTGACAGGGGCAGGACTGGGGCCAACGTCCTGACTTTC	CASSTDRGRTGANVLTF
13	.	TRBJ2-1	TRBV7-9	.	TGTGCCAGCAGCGAACCACTAGCAGAGAAGCAGTTCTTC	CASSEPLAEKQFF
17	TRBD2	TRBJ2-2	TRBV4-3	.	TGCGCCAGCAGCCAACGAATGACTAGCGGGAGTGCCGGGGAGCTGTTTTTT	CASSQRMTSGSAGELFF
15	.	TRBJ2-1	TRBV27	.	TGTGCCAGCAGGGAAGGAGGGCTTGGCCCTAATGAGCAGTTCTTC	CASREGGLGPNEQFF
14	.	TRBJ1-5	TRBV9	.	TGTGCCAGCAGCGTAGGTCAGGGTGATCAGCCCCAGCATTTT	CASSVGQGDQPQHF
14	.	TRBJ2-2	TRBV28	.	TGTGCCAGCAGCTCCACGGGATGGACCGGGGAGCTGTTTTTT	CASSSTGWTGELFF
18	TRBD2	TRBJ2-1	TRBV5-4	.	TGTGCCAGCAGCTTGGGAACTAGCGTTTTGAGCTCCTACAATGAGCAGTTCTTC	CASSLGTSVLSSYNEQFF
12	.	TRBJ2-2	TRBV5-4	.	TGTGCCAGCAGCCCAGGATCCGGGGAGCTGTTTTTT	CASSPGSGELFF
14	.	TRBJ2-1	TRBV25-1	.	TGTGCCAGCAGTCGGGGGTCCTCTTACAATGAGCAGTTCTTC	CASSRGSSYNEQFF
14	.	TRBJ1-2	TRBV6-5	.	TGTGCCAGCAGTTACGTCGGAGCTAACTATGGCTACACCTTC	CASSYVGANYGYTF
14	.	TRBJ1-2	TRBV28	.	TGTGCCAGCAGACCCGGGACTCCTATTCATGGCTACACCTTC	CASRPGTPIHGYTF
12	.	TRBJ2-7	TRBV7-9	.	TGTGCCAGCAGCCGTGCGGCCTACGAGCAGTACTTC	CASSRAAYEQYF
17	TRBD1	TRBJ1-1	TRBV28	.	TGTGCCAGCAGTCTGCTGGGACAGGGACCGATGAACACTGAAGCTTTCTTT	CASSLLGQGPMNTEAFF
14	TRBD1	TRBJ2-5	TRBV6-5	once	TGTGCCAGCAGTTACTGGGACAGTCAAGAGACCCAGTACTTC	CASSYWDSQETQYF
16	.	TRBJ2-2	TRBV28	.	TGTGCCAGCAGTTTCCCTAATAAGGGGGTCACCGGGGAGCTGTTTTTT	CASSFPNKGVTGELFF
14	TRBD1	TRBJ2-7	TRBV6-1	.	TGTGCCAGCAATAACAGGGGGCGATCCTACGAGCAGTACTTC	CASNNRGRSYEQYF
10	.	TRBJ1-1	TRBV7-9	.	TGTGCCAGCAGCTTAGTAGAAGCTTTCTTT	CASSLVEAFF
13	.	TRBJ1-1	TRBV19	.	TGTGCCAGTAGTATAGGAGAAAACACTGAAGCTTTCTTT	CASSIGENTEAFF
19	.	TRBJ1-1	TRBV7-9	.	TGTGCCAGCAGCTTCCGGGGGGCAGGGCGCGAGGAACTGAACACTGAAGCTTTCTTT	CASSFRGAGREELNTEAFF
18	.	TRBJ1-3	TRBV9	.	TGTGCCAGCAGCCTTCCCGTCAACGCCAGAAGCTCTGGAAACACCATATATTTT	CASSLPVNARSSGNTIYF
17	TRBD1	TRBJ2-2	TRBV7-3	once	TGTGCCAGCAGCCTTAATCCGGGACAGAGGTACACCGGGGAGCTGTTTTTT	CASSLNPGQRYTGELFF
16	TRBD1	TRBJ2-3	TRBV29-1	.	TGCAGCGTTGACATCGGAGACAGGGGCATTACAGATACGCAGTATTTT	CSVDIGDRGITDTQYF
13	.	TRBJ1-1	TRBV9	.	TGTGCCAGCAGCGTGGGAGGGAGCACTGAAGCTTTCTTT	CASSVGGSTEAFF
17	TRBD2	TRBJ2-1	TRBV28	.	TGTGCCAGCAGTCACCCTCGGATGAATAGCGGGGTCAATGAGCAGTTCTTC	CASSHPRMNSGVNEQFF
15	TRBD2	TRBJ2-1	TRBV27	.	TGTGCCAGCAGCTCTGGTTTAGCGGGAGTGGATGAGCAGTTCTTC	CASSSGLAGVDEQFF
16	.	TRBJ1-5	TRBV4-3	.	TGCGCCAGCAGCCAAGTTGCGGGCTATAGCAATCAGCCCCAGCATTTT	CASSQVAGYSNQPQHF
16	TRBD2	TRBJ2-1	TRBV7-2	.	TGTGCCAGCAGCCCCCGGGGGGGCCCCCCAATGGGTGAGCAGTTCTTC	CASSPRGGPPMGEQFF
16	TRBD1	TRBJ2-1	TRBV6-4	.	TGTGCCAGCAGTGACGGACAGGGGGAGTCGTACAATGAGCAGTTCTTC	CASSDGQGESYNEQFF
17	TRBD2	TRBJ2-5	TRBV9	.	TGTGCCAGCAGCCGTGGGAGTAGCGGGAACAGTTGGGGGACCCAGTACTTC	CASSRGSSGNSWGTQYF
15	TRBD1	TRBJ1-2	TRBV7-9	.	TGTGCCAGCAGCCCGGGACAGGGTCGGGACTATGGCTACACCTTC	CASSPGQGRDYGYTF
16	.	TRBJ1-1	TRBV5-1	.	TGCGCCAGCAGCCATGGGACTGTTACCTTGAACACTGAAGCTTTCTTT	CASSHGTVTLNTEAFF
14	TRBD1	TRBJ1-5	TRBV7-9	.	TGTGCCAGCAGCCGGACAGGGATCAATCAGCCCCAGCATTTT	CASSRTGINQPQHF
14	.	TRBJ1-1	TRBV5-4	.	TGTGCCAGCAGCTTGTTCGGTAGTGGCACTGAAGCTTTCTTT	CASSLFGSGTEAFF
16	.	TRBJ1-5	TRBV18	.	TGTGCCAGCTCAGAAGAGACAGATTATAGCAATCAGCCCCAGCATTTT	CASSEETDYSNQPQHF
14	.	TRBJ1-1	TRBV7-9	.	TGTGCCAGCAGCTTACCGGGCAGGGCCGCTGAAGCTTTCTTT	CASSLPGRAAEAFF
17	TRBD2	TRBJ2-3	TRBV4-3	.	TGCGCCAGCAGCCAAGATAGGGGGACTAGCGGGACAAATACGCAGTATTTT	CASSQDRGTSGTNTQYF
15	TRBD1	TRBJ2-7	TRBV19	.	TGTGCCAGTAGTATAAGGGACAGGAACATCTACGAGCAGTACTTC	CASSIRDRNIYEQYF
16	TRBD1	TRBJ1-3	TRBV15	.	TGTGCCACCAGCAGAGAGGATACAGGGGGCTTGAACACCATATATTTT	CATSREDTGGLNTIYF